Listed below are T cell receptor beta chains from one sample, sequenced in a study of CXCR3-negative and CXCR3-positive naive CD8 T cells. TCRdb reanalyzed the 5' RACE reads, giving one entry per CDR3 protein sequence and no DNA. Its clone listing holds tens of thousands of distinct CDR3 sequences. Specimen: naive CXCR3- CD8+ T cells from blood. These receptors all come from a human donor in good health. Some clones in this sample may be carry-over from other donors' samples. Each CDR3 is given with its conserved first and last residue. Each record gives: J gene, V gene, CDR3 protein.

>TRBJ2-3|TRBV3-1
CASSPAGQATDTQYF
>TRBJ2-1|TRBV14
CASSPLGVSYNEQFF
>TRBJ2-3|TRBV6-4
CASSDSDTDTQYF
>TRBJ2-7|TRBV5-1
CASSLVAPGYEQYF
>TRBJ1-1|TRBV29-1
CSAAGQGATEAFF
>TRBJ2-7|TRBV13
CASSPQDRAPYEQYF
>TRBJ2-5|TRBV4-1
CASSQDRGQETQYF
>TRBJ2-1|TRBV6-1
CASNPLRDRVSHEQFF
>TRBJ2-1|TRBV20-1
CSARDRRLAMNEQFF
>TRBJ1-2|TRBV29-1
CSIQGPREPNYGYTF
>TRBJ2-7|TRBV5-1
CASSLAHSGSYEQYF
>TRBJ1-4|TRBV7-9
CALHQGLDEKLFF
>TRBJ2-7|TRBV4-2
CASSQEEQGPYEQYF
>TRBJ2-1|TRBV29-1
CSVGLSDEQFF
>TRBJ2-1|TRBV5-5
CASSLPLGVYEQFF
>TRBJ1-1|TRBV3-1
CASSQTGPFIKGTTEAFF
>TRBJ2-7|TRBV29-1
CSVDGTGSSYEQYF
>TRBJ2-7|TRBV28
CASSFTGGSYEQYF
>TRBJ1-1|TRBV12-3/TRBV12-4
CADGTANTEAFF
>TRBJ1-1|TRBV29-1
CSAVEGPEAFF
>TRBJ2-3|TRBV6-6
CASSYSIPTGGVTDTQYF
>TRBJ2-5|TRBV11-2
CASSLWRGETQYF
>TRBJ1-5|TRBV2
CASSFRDRVNQPQHF
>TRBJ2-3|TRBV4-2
CASSQDATEELAGGTDTQYF
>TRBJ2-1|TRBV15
CATKNGDRLQDNEQFF
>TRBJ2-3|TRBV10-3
CAISVTGGYTDTQYF
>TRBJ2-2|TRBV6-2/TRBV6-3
CASSYEVGELFF
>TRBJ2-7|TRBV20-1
CSASAGGPYEQYF
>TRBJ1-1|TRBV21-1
CASNKDGVGLDPLEAFF
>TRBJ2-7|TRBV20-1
CSARDLGTGGYEQYF
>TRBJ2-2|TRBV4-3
CASSPDLAGVYTGELFF
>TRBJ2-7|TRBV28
CASSSNSYRGLKYLYEQYF
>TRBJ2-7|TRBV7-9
CASSSSATYEQYF